The clone carrying this T cell receptor beta chain occurred a few times. Its antigen is undetermined. This specimen belongs to a study of blood T cells in healthy people across ages. Whole-study findings and limits: Significant beta diversity loss was already apparent by age around 40, declining roughly linearly.

A second roughly 7 to 12 cycle PCR used barcoded and J-beta primers. A tag from a template-switch adaptor with 12 random nucleotides marked each cDNA molecule. Using its own MiXCR run on the 5' RACE reads, TCRdb lists one record per CDR3 protein. The sample contains fewer than 2 million distinct CDR3 sequences, about two fifths of which appear only once. CDR1 and CDR2 from the germline V gene are LGHNA and YNFKEQ. The CDR3 contains 13 residues. V lost 8 bases, J lost 3 bases, and 14 bases lay in between. Samples had at least 6 million PBMCs isolated from them. Each sample yielded at least 5.5 micrograms of PBMC total RNA.

The V and J genes are TRBV4-2 and TRBJ2-7; a possible D gene is TRBD1 (6 bases). The sequenced sample was blood. The receptor comes from a human donor in good health. CDR3 sequence reads: CASGAGEGYEQYF. In DNA form, the CDR3 reads TGTGCCAGCGGGGCAGGGGAAGGCTACGAGCAGTACTTC.